Each of the 20 T cell receptor beta chains below was sequenced from the same sample in a study of CD8+ T cells in alopecia areata. Extracted RNA was reverse transcribed into cDNA, the sequencing template. Clones were read by immunoSEQ multiplex PCR, and TCRdb kept only the in-frame ones, dropping some. Of about 180,000 clones listed, 50% to 70% are singletons. The specimen comprised CD4+ T cells sorted from blood, sampled at week 0. Receptors were obtained from a human donor with alopecia areata.

A few counts support this clone. The V gene is TRBV29-1, the J gene TRBJ1-2; D is possibly TRBD1 (6 bases). V was trimmed by 6 bases and J by 7 bases, leaving 12 bases between them. This CDR3 region has 11 residues. Germline V gives CDR1 SQVTM, CDR2 ANQGSEA. CDR3 nucleotide sequence: TGCAGCGTATCAGGGGCTGGTGGCTACACCTTC. Translation: CSVSGAGGYTF. The whole variable domain, remainder taken from reference TRBV29-1 and TRBJ1-2, is SAVISQKPSRDICQRGTSLTIQCQVDSQVTMMFWYRQQPGQSLTLIATANQGSEATYESGFVIDKFPISRPNLTFSTLTVSNMSPEDSSIYLCSVSGAGGYTFGSGTRLTVV.

The V call is TRBV13, the J call TRBJ2-3; either TRBD1 or TRBD2 may fit D (6 bases each). Trimming cost V 3 bases and J 6 bases, with 10 bases left between them. There are 13 residues in the CDR3. Germline V CDR1 and CDR2: PRHDT, FYEKMQ (reference sequence). The CDR3, as DNA: TGTGCCAGCAGCTTCGGGGGCCTTGATACGCAGTATTTT. It encodes CASSFGGLDTQYF.

Points on this clone: Distinct nucleotide sequences in the sample also encode this CDR3. This chain connects TRBV30 to TRBJ1-5; tentatively, D is TRBD1 (5 bases). V was clipped by 0 bases and J by 7 bases, with 10 bases between them. The CDR3 totals 13 residues. Germline lookup yields CDR1 GTSNPN and CDR2 SVGIG (reference sequence). CDR3 protein: CAWSVLEGQPQHF. For the CDR3, the DNA is TGTGCCTGGAGTGTACTCGAGGGGCAGCCCCAGCATTTT.

The gene calls are TRBV6-1 and TRBJ1-1; unclear D gene. Looked up from germline, CDR1 is MNHNS and CDR2 is SASEGT. The CDR3 loop spans 11 amino acids. V dropped 4 bases and J dropped 8 bases, with 8 bases sitting between them. CDR3 protein: CASSARGEAFF. Here the CDR3 DNA reads TGTGCCAGCAGTGCCCGGGGAGAAGCTTTCTTT.

This chain links TRBV4-1 with TRBJ2-6; a possible D gene is TRBD2 (7 bases). The V end lost 0 bases, the J end lost 2 bases, and 20 bases lay between the germline ends. Per the germline V gene, CDR1 is MGHRA and CDR2 is YSYEKL. The CDR3 spans 20 residues. This CDR3 reads CASSQDAGRGGYAGANVLTF. The CDR3 DNA follows: TGCGCCAGCAGCCAAGACGCCGGTCGCGGGGGCTACGCTGGGGCCAACGTCCTGACTTTC.

CDR3 sequence: CSVVWNANYGYTF. CDR3 in DNA: TGCAGCGTTGTTTGGAACGCTAACTATGGCTACACCTTC. The chain joins TRBV29-1 to TRBJ1-2, with D unclear. V was trimmed by 4 bases and J by 0 bases, leaving 9 bases between them. CDR1 and CDR2 from the germline V gene are SQVTM and ANQGSEA. CDR3 length: 13 residues.

This clone was seen a handful of times. This sequence joins TRBV29-1 and TRBJ1-2; a weak D match, TRBD1 (5 bases). The CDR3 extends over 15 amino acids. V lost 4 bases to trimming and J lost 3 bases, with 18 bases between them. Germline V gene sequence: CDR1 SQVTM, CDR2 ANQGSEA. This CDR3 reads CSVVPQPWGYYGYTF. DNA for the CDR3: TGCAGCGTTGTGCCCCAGCCCTGGGGGTACTATGGCTACACCTTC. Using reference TRBV29-1 and TRBJ1-2 for the parts outside the CDR3, the full variable domain is SAVISQKPSRDICQRGTSLTIQCQVDSQVTMMFWYRQQPGQSLTLIATANQGSEATYESGFVIDKFPISRPNLTFSTLTVSNMSPEDSSIYLCSVVPQPWGYYGYTFGSGTRLTVV.

The chain is built from TRBV6-6 and TRBJ2-5; D perhaps matches TRBD1 (8 bases). The CDR3 covers 15 residues. The V end lost 7 bases, the J end lost 9 bases, and 24 bases lay between the germline ends. Germline V gene sequence: CDR1 MNHNY, CDR2 SVGAGI (reference sequence). The CDR3 nucleotides read TGTGCCAGCAATCGGAGGGAGACAGGGGCGGGGGCCCAGTACTTC. This sequence encodes CASNRRETGAGAQYF.

This chain joins TRBV5-6 and TRBJ2-1; 9 nucleotides agree with TRBD1. CDR3 length: 15 residues. In germline, CDR1 is SGHDT, CDR2 YYEEEE. V shed 5 bases, J shed 6 bases, and the junction held 9 bases outside the gene matches. The CDR3 spells CASSSLGTGSNEQFF. In DNA form, the CDR3 reads TGTGCCAGCAGTTCTCTCGGGACAGGGAGCAATGAGCAGTTCTTC.

This chain connects TRBV30 to TRBJ1-5; D is possibly TRBD1 (5 bases). V shed 0 bases and J shed 5 bases, with 14 bases lying between them. Per the germline V gene, CDR1 is GTSNPN and CDR2 is SVGIG (reference sequence). The CDR3 spans 15 residues. The CDR3 coding sequence is TGTGCCTGGAGTGTTTCGGGGCGCATGCATCAGCCCCAGCATTTT. Translated: CAWSVSGRMHQPQHF.

This clone occurred once. V gene TRBV7-2 combines with J gene TRBJ2-2; D is undetermined. From germline, CDR1 is SGHTA and CDR2 FQGNSA. The CDR3 sequence is 17 residues long. V lost 2 bases and J lost 5, with 18 bases in between. CDR3 sequence reads: CASSLYGPDVGTGELFF. CDR3 coding DNA: TGTGCCAGCAGCTTATACGGGCCCGACGTCGGGACCGGGGAGCTGTTTTTT.

The chain recombines TRBV30 with TRBJ2-2; 7 bases map to TRBD2. The V gene end was trimmed by 6 bases and the J gene end by 4 bases; junction bases not matched to a gene: 5. This CDR3 spans 13 amino acids. The germline gives CDR1 GTSNPN, CDR2 SVGIG (reference sequence). The CDR3 nucleotides are TGTGCCTGCGCAGCGGGGTTCACCGGGGAGCTGTTTTTT. Amino acid sequence: CACAAGFTGELFF. Drawing the rest from reference TRBV30 and TRBJ2-2, the complete variable domain is SQTIHQWPATLVQPVGSPLSLECTVEGTSNPNLYWYRQAAGRGLQLLFYSVGIGQISSEVPQNLSASRPQDRQFILSSKKLLLSDSGFYLCACAAGFTGELFFGEGSRLTVL.

The chain has TRBV29-1 and TRBJ1-1; TRBD1 aligns across 7 bases. The J segment lost 0 bases and the V segment lost 6 bases, leaving 4 bases of the junction unmatched. CDR1 and CDR2 (germline): SQVTM, ANQGSEA. CDR3 length: 13 residues. In DNA, the CDR3 is TGCAGCGTAGACAGGGACTTGAACACTGAAGCTTTCTTT. Protein: CSVDRDLNTEAFF.

The V call is TRBV7-9, the J call TRBJ1-2, with TRBD1 matching over 8 bases. The ends lost 5 bases at V and 8 bases at J; junction bases unmatched: 13. The germline V gene has CDR1 SEHNR and CDR2 FQNEAQ (reference sequence). CDR3 size: 15 residues. CDR3: CASSDPGQGIRGYTF. The CDR3 nucleotides are TGTGCCAGCAGCGACCCCGGACAGGGAATACGGGGCTACACCTTC. The full variable domain, its missing parts supplied by reference TRBV7-9 and TRBJ1-2, is DTGVSQNPRHKITKRGQNVTFRCDPISEHNRLYWYRQTLGQGPEFLTYFQNEAQLEKSRLLSDRFSAERPKGSFSTLEIQRTEQGDSAMYLCASSDPGQGIRGYTFGSGTRLTVV.

With respect to this clone: Germline is not matched at one junction end, which may reflect a read error. V usage is TRBV29-1 and J usage is TRBJ1-2; D may be TRBD1 (5 bases). The germline gives CDR1 SQVTM, CDR2 ANQGSEA. This CDR3 has 16 residues. CDR3 DNA sequence: TGCAGTGTTGGGAAGCCCCGGGGCCAACCTAACTATGGCTACACCTTC. It encodes CSVGKPRGQPNYGYTF.

This chain links TRBV10-3 with TRBJ1-2; D remains unclear. The V gene's germline CDR1 is ENHRY and CDR2 SYGVKD. Trimming stripped 4 bases from V and 8 bases from J, with 5 bases between. This CDR3 is built from 10 residues. The CDR3 region has the DNA TGTGCCATCAGTGGTCGGGGCTACACCTTC. Protein sequence: CAISGRGYTF.

This clone was seen more than once but under ten times. The rearrangement links TRBV30 to TRBJ2-3; no clear D. This CDR3 is built from 15 residues. V was cut by 0 bases and J by 0 bases, with 10 bases left in between. Germline-derived CDR1 and CDR2 are GTSNPN and SVGIG (reference sequence). CDR3 amino acids: CAWSVPVSSTDTQYF. CDR3 nucleotide sequence: TGTGCCTGGAGTGTACCCGTCTCTAGCACAGATACGCAGTATTTT.

The genes are TRBV6-6 and TRBJ2-1, with D possibly being TRBD2 (6 bases). Germline V gene data show CDR1 as MNHNY and CDR2 as SVGAGI (reference sequence). V was pared by 6 bases and J by 8 bases, with 23 bases between. This CDR3 has 16 amino acids. CDR3 coding DNA: TGTGCCAGCAGAGATCCCCGGGGGACCAAGATCGATGAGCAGTTCTTC. Encoded protein: CASRDPRGTKIDEQFF.

Comments on this clone: The same CDR3 arises from other DNA sequences in this sample as well. The rearrangement joins TRBV5-6 to TRBJ2-6, with no clear D. V lost 0 bases to trimming and J lost 0 bases, with 4 bases between them. CDR1 SGHDT and CDR2 YYEEEE come from the germline V gene. CDR3 size: 15 residues. CDR3 DNA: TGTGCCAGCAGCTTGGGCCTCTCTGGGGCCAACGTCCTGACTTTC. It specifies CASSLGLSGANVLTF.

The rearrangement links TRBV29-1 to TRBJ1-4; TRBD1 matches at 7 bases. Unmatched junction bases numbered 2, after V lost 3 bases and J lost 7 bases. This CDR3 comprises 12 residues. CDR1 and CDR2 from the germline V gene are SQVTM and ANQGSEA. CDR3 DNA sequence: TGCAGCGTTGAGAACAGGGGTGAAAAACTGTTTTTT. Translated, it gives CSVENRGEKLFF.